This T cell receptor (beta chain) is from a study of OX40 agonist ivuxolimab in advanced cancers. As for the study in general: A male proportion of over 70% was recorded, with mean age around 62 years and range roughly 23 to 79.

Autoimmune disease history or systemic immunosuppression barred patients. The CDR3 sequence is 16 residues long. The V gene's germline CDR1 is MNHNS and CDR2 SASEGT. Trimming pared 0 bases from V and 2 bases from J, leaving 10 bases between. Sequencing used immunoSEQ multiplex PCR; TCRdb keeps in-frame clones, though not all of them. The sample holds 34,000 or so clones, roughly 80% seen once. This clone was seen a single time. Its antigen is undetermined. Findings and caveats of the study: Certain nonresponders likewise exhibited a low normalized T-cell clonal expansion.

The TCR originated in an adult with an advanced solid tumor such as melanoma, head and neck, liver or kidney cancer. The chain links TRBV6-1 to TRBJ1-4; weak D call: TRBD1 (5 bases). The sequencing here drew on CD4+ or CD8+ T cells sorted from blood, taken in a trial of the OX40 agonist ivuxolimab. In DNA, the CDR3 is TGTGCCAGCAGTGAAGCGAGGGGAAGGACTAATGAAAAACTGTTTTTT. Translated: CASSEARGRTNEKLFF.